Given below is one T cell receptor beta chain in context. The antigen remains undetermined. Trimming removed 1 base at V and 0 bases at J, with 10 bases between. CDR1 is SGHKS, CDR2 YYEKEE, per germline (reference sequence). The CDR3 runs to 15 residues. The entry originates in a study of CD8+CD57+ T cells in acquired aplastic anemia. Study at large: On average, sorted CD4+ and CD8+ cells gave approximately 3.5 ug of DNA. Study-wide points: Some 30 was the count of CD8+ CDR3 sequences that patients shared with controls. Significant differences in CD8+ Simpson's diversity were not observed between patients and controls.

Genomic DNA, the template, was used for profiling of the TCR beta VDJ and CDR3. TCRdb analysed the reads with MiXCR anew, one entry per CDR3 protein. The data hold more than 150,000 distinct CDR3 sequences, with under 50% observed a single time. Patients selected for sequencing had displayed CD8+CD57+ cell expansion by flow cytometry. J is TRBJ2-5 and V is TRBV5-5; tentative D call: TRBD1 (6 bases). The source material was sorted CD4+, CD8+, or CD8+CD57+ T cells (not recorded which) from PBMCs. The TCR sequence derives from a human donor with aplastic anemia. CDR3 bases: TGTGCCAGCAGCTTGTGGCAGGGGTACCAAGAGACCCAGTACTTC. It is translated as CASSLWQGYQETQYF.